This TCR beta chain was sequenced for a study of control samples from healthy donors and cancer patients. The germline V gene has CDR1 MGHRA and CDR2 YSYEKL. The CDR3 consists of 17 residues. V lost 3 bases and J lost 4; bases outside the gene matches: 9. TCRdb's table, derived via immunoSEQ multiplex PCR, lists solely in-frame clones and lacks some. The repertoire includes tens of thousands of clones, just over 90% of them detected once, and around 1% sits in the top ten. This TCR came from a woman aged 25-40 years in good health. The material sequenced was blood. V and J are TRBV4-1 and TRBJ1-1; TRBD1 aligns across 12 bases. CDR3: CASSHGTGGILGTEAFF. CDR3 nucleotide sequence: TGCGCCAGCAGCCACGGGACAGGGGGCATCTTGGGCACTGAAGCTTTCTTT.